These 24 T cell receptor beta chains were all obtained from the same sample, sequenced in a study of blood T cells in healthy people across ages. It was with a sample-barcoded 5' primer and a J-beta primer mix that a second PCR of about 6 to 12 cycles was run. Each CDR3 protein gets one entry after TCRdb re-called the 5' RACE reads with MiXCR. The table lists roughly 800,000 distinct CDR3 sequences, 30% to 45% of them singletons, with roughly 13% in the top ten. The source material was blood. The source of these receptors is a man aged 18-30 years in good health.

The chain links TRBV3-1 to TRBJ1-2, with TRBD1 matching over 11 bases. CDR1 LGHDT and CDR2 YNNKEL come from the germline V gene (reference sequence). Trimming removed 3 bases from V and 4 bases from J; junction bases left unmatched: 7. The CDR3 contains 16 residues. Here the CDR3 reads CASSHRTGGAGYGYTF. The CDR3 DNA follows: TGTGCCAGCAGCCACCGGACAGGGGGCGCGGGCTATGGCTACACCTTC.

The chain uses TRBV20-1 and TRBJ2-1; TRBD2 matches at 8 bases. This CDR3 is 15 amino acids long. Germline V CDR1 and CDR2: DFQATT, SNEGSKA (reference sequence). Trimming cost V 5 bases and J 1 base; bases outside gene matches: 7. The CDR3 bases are TGCAGTGCTCAAGGGGCTAGCGGGTCCTACAATGAGCAGTTCTTC. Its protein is CSAQGASGSYNEQFF.

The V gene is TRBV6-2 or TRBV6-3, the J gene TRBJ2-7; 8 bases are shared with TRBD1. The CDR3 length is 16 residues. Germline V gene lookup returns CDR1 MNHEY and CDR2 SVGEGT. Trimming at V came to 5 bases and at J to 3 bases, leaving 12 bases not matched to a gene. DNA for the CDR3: TGTGCCAGCAGTGACCTTCGACAGGGGAATTACTACGAGCAGTACTTC. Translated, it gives CASSDLRQGNYYEQYF.

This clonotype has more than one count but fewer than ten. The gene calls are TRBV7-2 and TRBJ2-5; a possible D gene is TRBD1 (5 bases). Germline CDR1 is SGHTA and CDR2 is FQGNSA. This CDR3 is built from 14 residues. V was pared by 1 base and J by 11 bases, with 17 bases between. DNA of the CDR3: TGTGCCAGCAGCTTAGTTCGCGACAGAGATGAGCAGTACTTC. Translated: CASSLVRDRDEQYF.

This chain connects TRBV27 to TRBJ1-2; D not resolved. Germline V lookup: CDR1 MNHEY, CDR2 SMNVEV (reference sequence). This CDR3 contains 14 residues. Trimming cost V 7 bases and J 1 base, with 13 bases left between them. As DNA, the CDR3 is TGTGCCAGCACCTCTGGGGTGGGTAACTATGGCTACACCTTC. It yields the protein CASTSGVGNYGYTF.

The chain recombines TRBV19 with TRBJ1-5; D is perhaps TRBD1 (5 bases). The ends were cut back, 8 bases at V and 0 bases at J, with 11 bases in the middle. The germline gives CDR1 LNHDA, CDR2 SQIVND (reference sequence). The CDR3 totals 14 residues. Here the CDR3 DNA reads TGTGCCAGTGGGGCCCCCGTTAGCAATCAGCCCCAGCATTTT. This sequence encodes CASGAPVSNQPQHF.

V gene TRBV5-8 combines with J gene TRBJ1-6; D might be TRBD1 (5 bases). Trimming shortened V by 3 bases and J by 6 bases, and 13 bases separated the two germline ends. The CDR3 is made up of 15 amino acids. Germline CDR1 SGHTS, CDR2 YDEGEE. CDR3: CASSSDQGRNSPLHF. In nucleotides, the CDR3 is TGTGCCAGCAGCTCGGACCAGGGTCGTAATTCACCCCTCCACTTT.

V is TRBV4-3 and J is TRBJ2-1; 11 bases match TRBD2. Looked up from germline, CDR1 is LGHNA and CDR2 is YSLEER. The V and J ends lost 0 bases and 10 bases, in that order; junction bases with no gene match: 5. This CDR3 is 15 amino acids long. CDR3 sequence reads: CASSQDPGLADEQFF. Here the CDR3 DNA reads TGCGCCAGCAGCCAAGACCCGGGACTAGCGGACGAGCAGTTCTTC.

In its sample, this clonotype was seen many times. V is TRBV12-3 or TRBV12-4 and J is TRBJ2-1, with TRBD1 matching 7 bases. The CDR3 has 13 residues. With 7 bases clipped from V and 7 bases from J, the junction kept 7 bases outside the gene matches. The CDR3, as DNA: TGTGCCAGCACTACCGAGGGGGCGAATGAGCAGTTCTTC. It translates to CASTTEGANEQFF.

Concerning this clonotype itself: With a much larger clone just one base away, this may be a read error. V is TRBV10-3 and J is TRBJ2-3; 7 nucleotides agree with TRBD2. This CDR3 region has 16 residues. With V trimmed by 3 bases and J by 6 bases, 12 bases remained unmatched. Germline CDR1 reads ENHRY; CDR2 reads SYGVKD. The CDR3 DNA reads TGTGCCATCAGTGATATTGGCGGGGGATTTCTGGATACGCAGTATTTT. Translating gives CAISDIGGGFLDTQYF.

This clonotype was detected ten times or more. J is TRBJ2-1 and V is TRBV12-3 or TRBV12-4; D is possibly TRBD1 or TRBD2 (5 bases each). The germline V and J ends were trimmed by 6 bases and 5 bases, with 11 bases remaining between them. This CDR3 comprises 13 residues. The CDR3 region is CASSRDGNNEQFF. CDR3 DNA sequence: TGTGCCAGCAGCCGGGACGGCAACAATGAGCAGTTCTTC.

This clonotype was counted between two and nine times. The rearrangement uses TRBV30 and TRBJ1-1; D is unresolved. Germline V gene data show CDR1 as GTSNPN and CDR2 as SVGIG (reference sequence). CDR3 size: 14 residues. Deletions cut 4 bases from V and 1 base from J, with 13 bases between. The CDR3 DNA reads TGTGCCTGGACCAGGTCGGGGAGGAACACTGAAGCTTTCTTT. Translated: CAWTRSGRNTEAFF.

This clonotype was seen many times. The CDR3 loop reads CASSLSPGQGYGYTF. Written as DNA, the CDR3 is TGTGCCAGCAGCTTGTCGCCGGGACAGGGATATGGCTACACCTTC. The rearrangement uses TRBV5-5 and TRBJ1-2; TRBD1 aligns across 9 bases. Per germline, CDR1 SGHKS and CDR2 YYEKEE (reference sequence). The junction had 6 bases not matched to a gene; V was cut back by 1 base and J by 5 bases. The CDR3 length is 15 residues.

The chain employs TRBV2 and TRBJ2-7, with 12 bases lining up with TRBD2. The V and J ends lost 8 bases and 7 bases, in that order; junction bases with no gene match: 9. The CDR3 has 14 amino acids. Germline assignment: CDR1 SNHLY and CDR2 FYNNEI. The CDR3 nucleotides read TGTGCCAGCCGGACTAGCGGGACCTACAATGAGCAGTACTTC. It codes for CASRTSGTYNEQYF.

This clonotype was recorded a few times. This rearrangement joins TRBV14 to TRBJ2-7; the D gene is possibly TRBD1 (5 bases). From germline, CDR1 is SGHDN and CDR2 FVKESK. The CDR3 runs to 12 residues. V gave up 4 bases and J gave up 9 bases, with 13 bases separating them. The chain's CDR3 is CASSPSDTTQYF. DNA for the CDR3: TGTGCCAGCAGCCCCTCGGACACGACGCAGTACTTC. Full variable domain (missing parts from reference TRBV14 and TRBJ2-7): EAGVTQFPSHSVIEKGQTVTLRCDPISGHDNLYWYRRVMGKEIKFLLHFVKESKQDESGMPNNRFLAERTGGTYSTLKVQPAELEDSGVYFCASSPSDTTQYFGPGTRLTVT.

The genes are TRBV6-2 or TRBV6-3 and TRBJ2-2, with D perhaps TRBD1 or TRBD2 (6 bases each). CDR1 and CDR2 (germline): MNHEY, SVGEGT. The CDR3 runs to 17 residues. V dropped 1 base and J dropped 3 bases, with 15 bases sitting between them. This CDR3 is CASSYWRGTSDTGELFF. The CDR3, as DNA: TGTGCCAGCAGTTACTGGAGGGGGACCTCTGACACCGGGGAGCTGTTTTTT.

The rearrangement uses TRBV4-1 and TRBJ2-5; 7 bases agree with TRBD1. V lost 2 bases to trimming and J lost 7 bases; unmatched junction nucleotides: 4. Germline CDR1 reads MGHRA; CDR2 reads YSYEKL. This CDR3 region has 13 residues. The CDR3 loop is CASSQPGQMTQYF. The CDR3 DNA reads TGCGCCAGCAGCCAACCGGGACAGATGACCCAGTACTTC.

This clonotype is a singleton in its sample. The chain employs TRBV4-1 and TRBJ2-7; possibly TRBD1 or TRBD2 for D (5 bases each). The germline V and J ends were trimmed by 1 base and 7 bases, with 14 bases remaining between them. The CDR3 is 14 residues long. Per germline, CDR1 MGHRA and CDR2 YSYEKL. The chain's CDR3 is CASSQGAGTGEQYF. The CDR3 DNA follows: TGCGCCAGCAGCCAAGGTGCAGGGACGGGGGAGCAGTACTTC.

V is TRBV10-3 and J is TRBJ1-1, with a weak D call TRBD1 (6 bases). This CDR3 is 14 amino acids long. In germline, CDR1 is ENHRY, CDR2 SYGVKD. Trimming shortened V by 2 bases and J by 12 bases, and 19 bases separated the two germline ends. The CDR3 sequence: CAISEALASRGTFF. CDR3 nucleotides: TGTGCCATCAGTGAGGCGTTGGCCTCAAGGGGGACTTTCTTT.

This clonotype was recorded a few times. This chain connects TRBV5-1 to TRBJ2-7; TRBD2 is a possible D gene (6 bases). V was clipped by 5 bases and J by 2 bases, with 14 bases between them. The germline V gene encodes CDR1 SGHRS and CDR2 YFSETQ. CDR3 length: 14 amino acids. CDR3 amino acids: CASSRTGGAYEQYF. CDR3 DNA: TGCGCCAGCAGTCGTACCGGGGGTGCCTACGAGCAGTACTTC.

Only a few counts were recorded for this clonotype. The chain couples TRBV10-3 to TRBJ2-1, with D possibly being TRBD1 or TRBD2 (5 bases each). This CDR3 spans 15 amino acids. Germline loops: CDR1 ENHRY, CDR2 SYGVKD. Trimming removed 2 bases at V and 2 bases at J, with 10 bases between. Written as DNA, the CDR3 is TGTGCCATCAGTGAGGGGGACCACACCTACAATGAGCAGTTCTTC. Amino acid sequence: CAISEGDHTYNEQFF.

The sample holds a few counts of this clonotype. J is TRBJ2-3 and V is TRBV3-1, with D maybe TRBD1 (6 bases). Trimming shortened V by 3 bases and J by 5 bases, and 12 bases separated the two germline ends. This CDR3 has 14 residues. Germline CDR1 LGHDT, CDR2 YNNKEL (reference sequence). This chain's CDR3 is CASSQGAPGDTQYF. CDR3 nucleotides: TGTGCCAGCAGCCAGGGGGCGCCCGGAGATACGCAGTATTTT.

CDR3: CSARKTANEKLFF. The CDR3 DNA reads TGCAGTGCTAGAAAGACAGCTAATGAAAAACTGTTTTTT. V gene TRBV20-1 combines with J gene TRBJ1-4; perhaps TRBD1 as D (5 bases). Between the trimmed V and J ends, which lost 2 bases and 3 bases, there was a span of 7 bases. In germline, CDR1 is DFQATT, CDR2 SNEGSKA (reference sequence). The CDR3 loop spans 13 amino acids.

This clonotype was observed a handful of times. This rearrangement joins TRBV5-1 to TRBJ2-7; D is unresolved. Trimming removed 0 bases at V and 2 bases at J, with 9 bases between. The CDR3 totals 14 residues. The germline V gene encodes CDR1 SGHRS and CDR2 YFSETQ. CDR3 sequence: CASSLVTPAYEQYF. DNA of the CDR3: TGCGCCAGCAGCTTGGTGACCCCAGCCTACGAGCAGTACTTC. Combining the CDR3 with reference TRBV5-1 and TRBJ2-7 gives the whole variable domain KAGVTQTPRYLIKTRGQQVTLSCSPISGHRSVSWYQQTPGQGLQFLFEYFSETQRNKGNFPGRFSGRQFSNSRSEMNVSTLELGDSALYLCASSLVTPAYEQYFGPGTRLTVT.